These T cell receptor beta chains were read from a single sample in a study of CD8+CD57+ T cells in acquired aplastic anemia. TCRdb used MiXCR to reprocess the reads, holding one entry per CDR3 protein. The table shows around 230,000 distinct CDR3 sequences, with approximately 60% occurring only once. Sequencing used sorted CD4+, CD8+, or CD8+CD57+ T cells (not recorded which) from PBMCs. These receptor sequences come from a human donor in good health. Each CDR3 is given with its conserved first and last residue. Fields, in order: CDR3 DNA, CDR3 protein, V gene, D gene, clone size, J gene. A D gene is named only where the DNA matches it firmly. Not every row has a clone size; where given, it reads once, few, many or a size class.

CDR3 DNA: TGTGCCAGCACCGACCCCAAGGGAGAAGAGACCCAGCATTTT
CDR3 protein: CASTDPKGEETQHF
V gene: TRBV7-9
D gene: NA
clone size: NA
J gene: TRBJ1-5

CDR3 DNA: TGTGCCAGTAGTGAAGGGCTCTATGGCTACACCTTC
CDR3 protein: CASSEGLYGYTF
V gene: TRBV19
D gene: NA
clone size: NA
J gene: TRBJ1-2

CDR3 DNA: TGTGCCAGCAGCTTAGTTTGGAGCAATGGCTACACCTTC
CDR3 protein: CASSLVWSNGYTF
V gene: TRBV7-3
D gene: NA
clone size: NA
J gene: TRBJ1-2

CDR3 DNA: TGTGCCAGCAGCTTCGGAGGGGCGCAAGAGACCCAGTACTTC
CDR3 protein: CASSFGGAQETQYF
V gene: TRBV7-7
D gene: NA
clone size: NA
J gene: TRBJ2-5

CDR3 DNA: TGCGCCAGCAGCCAAAGACAGGGGGTTTTCTACGAGCAGGACTTC
CDR3 protein: CASSQRQGVFYEQDF
V gene: TRBV4-1
D gene: TRBD1
clone size: NA
J gene: TRBJ2-7

CDR3 DNA: TGCAGCGTTCCCGGGACAGGGGTCGGTGATACGCAGTATTTT
CDR3 protein: CSVPGTGVGDTQYF
V gene: TRBV29-1
D gene: TRBD1
clone size: NA
J gene: TRBJ2-3

CDR3 DNA: TGTGCCAGCAGAGACCGGACTGGGATTAACTACGAGCAGTACTTC
CDR3 protein: CASRDRTGINYEQYF
V gene: TRBV2
D gene: NA
clone size: NA
J gene: TRBJ2-7

CDR3 DNA: TGTGCCAGCAGCGAAAGGACAGGAATTTCACCCCTCCACTTT
CDR3 protein: CASSERTGISPLHF
V gene: TRBV5-6
D gene: TRBD1
clone size: NA
J gene: TRBJ1-6

CDR3 DNA: TGTGCCAGCAGCCCTAACAGGGGGTTCACAGATACGCAGTATTTT
CDR3 protein: CASSPNRGFTDTQYF
V gene: TRBV7-9
D gene: TRBD1
clone size: NA
J gene: TRBJ2-3

CDR3 DNA: TGCAGTGCGGCAGGGGGCGAGGAAGAGACCCAGTACTTC
CDR3 protein: CSAAGGEEETQYF
V gene: TRBV20-1
D gene: TRBD1
clone size: NA
J gene: TRBJ2-5

CDR3 DNA: TGTGCCTCGACAATCCACGAGCAGTACTTC
CDR3 protein: CASTIHEQYF
V gene: TRBV24-1
D gene: NA
clone size: NA
J gene: TRBJ2-7

CDR3 DNA: TGTGCCAGCAGCTTATTACTAGGCAATGAGCAGTTATTC
CDR3 protein: CASSLLLGNEQLF
V gene: TRBV7-3
D gene: NA
clone size: NA
J gene: TRBJ2-1

CDR3 DNA: TGTGCCAGCACGGTCGATGAGCAGTTCTTC
CDR3 protein: CASTVDEQFF
V gene: TRBV2
D gene: NA
clone size: NA
J gene: TRBJ2-1

CDR3 DNA: TGTGCCATCAGTAGGGGGACATCCAACACTGAAGCTTTCTTT
CDR3 protein: CAISRGTSNTEAFF
V gene: TRBV10-3
D gene: NA
clone size: NA
J gene: TRBJ1-1

CDR3 DNA: TGTGCCAGTAGCCATGTGTGGGGGGCACAGGAGACCCAGTACTTC
CDR3 protein: CASSHVWGAQETQYF
V gene: TRBV19
D gene: NA
clone size: NA
J gene: TRBJ2-5

CDR3 DNA: TGTGCCAGCAGCGATATAGGGGGAACTGAAGCTTTCTTT
CDR3 protein: CASSDIGGTEAFF
V gene: TRBV9
D gene: NA
clone size: many
J gene: TRBJ1-1

CDR3 DNA: TGTGCCACCAGTGATACTAGGCAGGCAGGCACAGATACGCAGTATTTT
CDR3 protein: CATSDTRQAGTDTQYF
V gene: TRBV24-1
D gene: NA
clone size: NA
J gene: TRBJ2-3

CDR3 DNA: TGCAGTGCCGGTAAAGGGACAGGGATCTACGAGCAGTACTTC
CDR3 protein: CSAGKGTGIYEQYF
V gene: TRBV20-1
D gene: TRBD1
clone size: few
J gene: TRBJ2-7

CDR3 DNA: TGTGCCAGCAGTAAAATAGCTAACTATGGCTACACCTTC
CDR3 protein: CASSKIANYGYTF
V gene: TRBV7-6
D gene: NA
clone size: NA
J gene: TRBJ1-2

CDR3 DNA: TGTGCCAGCAGCTTGGCCGGGTACTACCAAGAGACCCAGTACTTC
CDR3 protein: CASSLAGYYQETQYF
V gene: TRBV7-3
D gene: NA
clone size: NA
J gene: TRBJ2-5

CDR3 DNA: TGCAGCGTTGCCCGTGCCTACAATGAGCAGTTCTTC
CDR3 protein: CSVARAYNEQFF
V gene: TRBV29-1
D gene: NA
clone size: NA
J gene: TRBJ2-1

CDR3 DNA: TGTGCCAGCAGCCCGACTAGTGTACTCTACGAGCAGTACTTC
CDR3 protein: CASSPTSVLYEQYF
V gene: TRBV7-2
D gene: NA
clone size: NA
J gene: TRBJ2-7

CDR3 DNA: TGCGCCAGCAGCCAAGATGAGCAGGGGTCTCACGCCGGGGAGCTGTTTTTT
CDR3 protein: CASSQDEQGSHAGELFF
V gene: TRBV4-1
D gene: NA
clone size: few
J gene: TRBJ2-2

CDR3 DNA: TGTGCCAGTAGTATAAAGAGGGGGCATCAGCCCCAGCATTTT
CDR3 protein: CASSIKRGHQPQHF
V gene: TRBV19
D gene: TRBD1
clone size: NA
J gene: TRBJ1-5

CDR3 DNA: TGTGCCAGCAGTGAGGGACAGGGTTTGAACACTGAAGCTTTCTTT
CDR3 protein: CASSEGQGLNTEAFF
V gene: TRBV2
D gene: TRBD1
clone size: NA
J gene: TRBJ1-1

CDR3 DNA: TGTGCCAGCAGCTTAGGACAGGGGAGTTCACCCCTCCACTTT
CDR3 protein: CASSLGQGSSPLHF
V gene: TRBV7-6
D gene: TRBD1
clone size: many
J gene: TRBJ1-6

CDR3 DNA: TGTGCCACCAGTGGCCCTACAGGGGATAGGATGGACGAGCAGTACTTC
CDR3 protein: CATSGPTGDRMDEQYF
V gene: TRBV24-1
D gene: TRBD1
clone size: once
J gene: TRBJ2-7

CDR3 DNA: TGCAGCGTTGAAGAATGGGACATGGGGAAACAAAGCTCCTACAATGAGCAGCCCTTC
CDR3 protein: CSVEEWDMGKQSSYNEQPF
V gene: TRBV29-1
D gene: NA
clone size: NA
J gene: TRBJ2-1

CDR3 DNA: TGTGCCAGCAGTGACCCCGCACAGGGTTGGAACACTGAAGCTTTCTTT
CDR3 protein: CASSDPAQGWNTEAFF
V gene: TRBV2
D gene: NA
clone size: few
J gene: TRBJ1-1

CDR3 DNA: TGCAGTGCTAGAGGGGCCGGGGATGGCTACACCTTC
CDR3 protein: CSARGAGDGYTF
V gene: TRBV20-1
D gene: NA
clone size: NA
J gene: TRBJ1-2

CDR3 DNA: TGCAGTGCTTCAAGAGGGACCGAGGGTGGGCAGTACTTC
CDR3 protein: CSASRGTEGGQYF
V gene: TRBV20-1
D gene: NA
clone size: NA
J gene: TRBJ2-7

CDR3 DNA: TGTGCCAGCAGTTTTCTTTTGGGTAACACTGAAGCTTTCTTT
CDR3 protein: CASSFLLGNTEAFF
V gene: TRBV12-3/TRBV12-4
D gene: NA
clone size: many
J gene: TRBJ1-1

CDR3 DNA: TGTGCCAGTAGCTGGACACTGAACACCGGGGAGCTGTTTTTT
CDR3 protein: CASSWTLNTGELFF
V gene: TRBV19
D gene: NA
clone size: NA
J gene: TRBJ2-2

CDR3 DNA: TGCGCCAGCAGCCACCGAGGGGGCGAGTCCTACGAGCAGTACTTC
CDR3 protein: CASSHRGGESYEQYF
V gene: TRBV4-1
D gene: TRBD1
clone size: many
J gene: TRBJ2-7

CDR3 DNA: TGCAGTGCTCTCCAAGCGGGGGGGGGAGATACGCAGTATTTT
CDR3 protein: CSALQAGGGDTQYF
V gene: TRBV20-1
D gene: TRBD2
clone size: NA
J gene: TRBJ2-3

CDR3 DNA: TGTGCCAGCAGTGACTCGGGGACTAGCGGGGACACCGGGGAGCTGTTTTTT
CDR3 protein: CASSDSGTSGDTGELFF
V gene: TRBV6-4
D gene: TRBD2
clone size: few
J gene: TRBJ2-2

CDR3 DNA: TGTGCCAGCAGTTCCGCGACTTGGAGGCAGTACTTC
CDR3 protein: CASSSATWRQYF
V gene: TRBV7-9
D gene: NA
clone size: NA
J gene: TRBJ2-7

CDR3 DNA: TGTGCCAGCAGTCTCTTCGGGGATAGGGGCCGTGGAGAGCAGTACTTC
CDR3 protein: CASSLFGDRGRGEQYF
V gene: TRBV12-3/TRBV12-4
D gene: NA
clone size: NA
J gene: TRBJ2-7

CDR3 DNA: TGTGCCAGTAGTCAGGGTTCCATGAACACTGAAGCTTTCTTT
CDR3 protein: CASSQGSMNTEAFF
V gene: TRBV19
D gene: NA
clone size: NA
J gene: TRBJ1-1

CDR3 DNA: TGTGCCAGCAGCCCCCTTCCGCGGGAGAGCTACGAGCAGTACTTC
CDR3 protein: CASSPLPRESYEQYF
V gene: TRBV7-2
D gene: TRBD2
clone size: NA
J gene: TRBJ2-7

CDR3 DNA: TGTGCCAGCCGACAGGGACGGGCAGATACGCAGTATTTT
CDR3 protein: CASRQGRADTQYF
V gene: TRBV2
D gene: TRBD1
clone size: once
J gene: TRBJ2-3